This T cell receptor beta chain was retrieved from a study of beta chain features in type 1 diabetes. General study findings and limits: There was a possibility that cDNA sequencing over-represented cells with high TCR expression. Insertions at VDJ junctions were less frequent in type 1 diabetes patients. These patients also deleted more nucleotides at the same junctions. Shorter TCRB CDR3s, moderately but significantly so, were found in Type 1 diabetes patients in all four CD4+ subsets. PCR might favor shorter templates, but any such skew would affect patients and controls equally.

cDNA synthesis used the whole RNA isolate, giving expressed TCRB sequences. The repertoire was sequenced with immunoSEQ multiplex PCR; TCRdb's copy has only in-frame clones and lacks some. The sample consists of 130,000 to 150,000 clones, less than 15% of them appearing once. Germline lookup yields CDR1 MNHEY and CDR2 SVGAGI. The CDR3 has 11 residues. With 6 bases removed from V and 4 bases from J, the gap between germline ends came to 7 bases. In its sample, this clone was seen a few times. Its specificity is not known. The sequenced material came from central memory CD4+ T cells from blood. The TCR was taken from a man younger than 35 with type 1 diabetes. This chain uses TRBV6-5 with TRBJ2-7, with D unclear. The CDR3 DNA is TGTGCCAGCAGGATGCATTACGAGCAGTACTTC. It yields the protein CASRMHYEQYF.